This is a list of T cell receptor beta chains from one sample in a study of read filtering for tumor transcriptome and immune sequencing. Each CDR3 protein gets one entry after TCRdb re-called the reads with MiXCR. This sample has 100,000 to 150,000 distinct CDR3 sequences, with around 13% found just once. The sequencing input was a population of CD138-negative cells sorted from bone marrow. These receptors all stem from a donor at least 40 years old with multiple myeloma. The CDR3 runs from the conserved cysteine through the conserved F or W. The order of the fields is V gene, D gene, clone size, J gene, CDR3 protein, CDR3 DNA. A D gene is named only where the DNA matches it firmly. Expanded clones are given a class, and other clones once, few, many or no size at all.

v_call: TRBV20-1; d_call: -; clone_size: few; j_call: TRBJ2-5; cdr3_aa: CSARVEPVHNRETQYF; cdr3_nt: TGCAGTGCTAGAGTCGAGCCAGTCCACAACAGAGAGACCCAGTACTTC
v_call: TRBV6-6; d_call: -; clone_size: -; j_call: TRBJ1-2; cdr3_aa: CASQAVTTGDYGYTF; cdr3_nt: TGTGCCAGCCAAGCGGTGACTACAGGAGACTATGGCTACACCTTC
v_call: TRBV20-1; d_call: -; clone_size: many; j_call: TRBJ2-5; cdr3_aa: CSAMAGSETQYF; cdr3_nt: TGCAGTGCTATGGCAGGGTCGGAGACCCAGTACTTC
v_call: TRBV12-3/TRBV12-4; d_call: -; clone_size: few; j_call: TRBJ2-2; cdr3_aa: CASSPASGVGTGELFF; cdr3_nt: TGTGCCAGCAGCCCTGCATCGGGAGTCGGGACCGGGGAGCTGTTTTTT
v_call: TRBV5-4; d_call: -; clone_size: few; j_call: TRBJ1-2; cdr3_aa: CASSMDSNYGYTF; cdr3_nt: TGTGCCAGCAGCATGGACTCAAACTATGGCTACACCTTC
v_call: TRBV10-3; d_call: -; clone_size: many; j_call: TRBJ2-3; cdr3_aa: CAISESGTLTDTQYF; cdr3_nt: TGTGCCATCAGTGAGTCCGGCACCCTCACAGATACGCAGTATTTT
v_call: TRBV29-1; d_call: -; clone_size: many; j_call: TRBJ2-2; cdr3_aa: CSVGGAPTGELFF; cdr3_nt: TGCAGCGTTGGGGGGGCCCCCACCGGGGAGCTGTTTTTT
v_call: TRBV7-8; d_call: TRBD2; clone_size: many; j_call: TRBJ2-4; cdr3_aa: CASSAAGGLDIQYF; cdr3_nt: TGTGCCAGCAGCGCAGCGGGAGGCTTAGACATTCAGTACTTC
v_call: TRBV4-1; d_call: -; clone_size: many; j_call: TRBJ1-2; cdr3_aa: CASSQEGTPEGYGYTF; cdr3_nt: TGCGCCAGCAGCCAAGAAGGGACCCCCGAAGGCTATGGCTACACCTTC
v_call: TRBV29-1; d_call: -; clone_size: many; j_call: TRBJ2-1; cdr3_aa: CSVEEVSSYNEQFF; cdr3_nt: TGCAGCGTTGAGGAGGTGAGCTCCTACAATGAGCAGTTCTTC
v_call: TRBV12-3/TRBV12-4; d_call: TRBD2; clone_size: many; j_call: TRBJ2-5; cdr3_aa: CASSLLAGVETQYF; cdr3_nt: TGTGCCAGCAGTTTACTAGCGGGAGTAGAGACCCAGTACTTC
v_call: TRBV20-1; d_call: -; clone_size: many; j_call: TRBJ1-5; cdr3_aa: CSARVDQPQHF; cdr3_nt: TGCAGTGCTAGAGTGGATCAGCCCCAGCATTTT
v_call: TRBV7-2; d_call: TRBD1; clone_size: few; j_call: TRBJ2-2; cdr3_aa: CACKGTGNHGELFF; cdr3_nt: TGTGCCTGCAAAGGGACAGGGAATCACGGGGAGCTGTTTTTT
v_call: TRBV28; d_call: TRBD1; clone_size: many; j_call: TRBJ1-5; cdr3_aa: CASSFEWGRTGGNQPQHF; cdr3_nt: TGTGCCAGCAGTTTTGAGTGGGGGAGGACAGGCGGTAATCAGCCCCAGCATTTT
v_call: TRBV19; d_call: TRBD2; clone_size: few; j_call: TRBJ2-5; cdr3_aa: CASTSGEFQETQYF; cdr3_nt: TGTGCCAGTACGAGCGGGGAGTTCCAAGAGACCCAGTACTTC
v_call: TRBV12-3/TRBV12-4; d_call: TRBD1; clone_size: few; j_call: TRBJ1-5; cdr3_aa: CASSSTGGGANQPQHF; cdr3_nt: TGTGCCAGCAGTTCCACAGGGGGGGGGGCCAATCAGCCCCAGCATTTT
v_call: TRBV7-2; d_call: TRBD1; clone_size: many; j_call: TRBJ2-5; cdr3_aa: CASSRTGGSETQYF; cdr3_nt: TGTGCCAGCAGCAGGACAGGGGGCTCGGAGACCCAGTACTTC
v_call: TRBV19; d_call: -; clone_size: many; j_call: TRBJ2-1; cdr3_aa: CASSIGGTVYEQFF; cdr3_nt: TGTGCCAGTAGTATAGGAGGTACAGTATATGAGCAGTTCTTC
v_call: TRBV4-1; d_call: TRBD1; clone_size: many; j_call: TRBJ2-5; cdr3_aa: CASSRDRGETQYF; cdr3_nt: TGTGCCAGCAGCCGAGACAGGGGAGAGACCCAGTACTTC
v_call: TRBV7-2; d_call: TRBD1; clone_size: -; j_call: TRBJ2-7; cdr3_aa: CASSSRQGPPREQYF; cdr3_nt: TGTGCCAGCAGCTCACGACAGGGCCCTCCTCGGGAGCAGTACTTC
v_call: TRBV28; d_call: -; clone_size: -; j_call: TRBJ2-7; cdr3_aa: CASSMGRLGGYEQYF; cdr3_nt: TGTGCCAGCAGTATGGGCCGATTAGGTGGGTACGAGCAGTACTTC
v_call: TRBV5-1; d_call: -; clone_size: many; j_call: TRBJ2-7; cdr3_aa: CASSSGLLMEQYF; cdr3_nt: TGCGCCAGCAGCTCGGGACTCCTGATGGAGCAGTACTTC
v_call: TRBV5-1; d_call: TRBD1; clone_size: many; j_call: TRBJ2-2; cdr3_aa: CASSSGQGFNTGELFF; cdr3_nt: TGCGCCAGCAGTTCGGGACAGGGGTTCAACACCGGGGAGCTGTTTTTT
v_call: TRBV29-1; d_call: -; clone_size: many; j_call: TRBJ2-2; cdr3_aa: CSVPRGQNTGELFF; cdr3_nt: TGCAGCGTTCCCCGGGGCCAGAACACCGGGGAGCTGTTTTTT
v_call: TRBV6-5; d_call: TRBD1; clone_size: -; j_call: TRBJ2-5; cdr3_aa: CASIQGAGKTQYF; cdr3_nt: TGTGCCAGCATTCAGGGGGCCGGAAAGACCCAGTACTTC
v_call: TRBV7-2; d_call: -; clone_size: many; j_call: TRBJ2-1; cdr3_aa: CASSLVGAGARNEQFF; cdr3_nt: TGTGCCAGCAGCTTAGTGGGGGCGGGAGCTCGAAATGAGCAGTTCTTC
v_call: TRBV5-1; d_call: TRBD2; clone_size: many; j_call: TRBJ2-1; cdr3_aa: CASSPLGGSGGHNEQFF; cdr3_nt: TGCGCCAGCAGCCCTCTAGGGGGTAGCGGGGGGCACAATGAGCAGTTCTTC
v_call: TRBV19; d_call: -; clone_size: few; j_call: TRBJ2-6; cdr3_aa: CASSSPAAGANVLTF; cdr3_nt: TGTGCCAGTAGTTCACCCGCTGCTGGGGCCAACGTCCTGACTTTC
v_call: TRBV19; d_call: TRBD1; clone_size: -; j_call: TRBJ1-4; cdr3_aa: CASSVQGMGEKLFF; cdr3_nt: TGTGCCAGTAGCGTACAGGGGATGGGTGAAAAACTGTTTTTT
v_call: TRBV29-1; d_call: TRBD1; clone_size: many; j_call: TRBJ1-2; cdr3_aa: CSVLTGIYGYTF; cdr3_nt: TGCAGCGTTTTGACAGGGATCTATGGCTACACCTTC
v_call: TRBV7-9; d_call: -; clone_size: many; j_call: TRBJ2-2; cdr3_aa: CASSLGGPGWTGELFF; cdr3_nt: TGTGCCAGCAGCTTAGGGGGACCGGGATGGACCGGGGAGCTGTTTTTT
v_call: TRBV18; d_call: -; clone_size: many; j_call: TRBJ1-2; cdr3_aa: CASSPNEQRSNYGYTF; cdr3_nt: TGTGCCAGCTCACCAAATGAGCAGAGGTCTAACTATGGCTACACCTTC
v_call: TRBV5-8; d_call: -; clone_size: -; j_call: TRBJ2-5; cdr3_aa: CAGSLVQAGQETQYF; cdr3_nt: TGTGCCGGCAGCTTGGTCCAGGCCGGCCAAGAGACCCAGTACTTC
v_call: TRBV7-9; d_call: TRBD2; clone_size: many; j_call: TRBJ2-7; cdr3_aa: CASSLAGGSYEQYF; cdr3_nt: TGTGCCAGCAGCTTAGCGGGGGGGTCCTACGAGCAGTACTTC
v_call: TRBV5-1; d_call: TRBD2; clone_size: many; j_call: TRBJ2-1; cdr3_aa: CASSPTSGINYNEQFF; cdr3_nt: TGCGCCAGCAGCCCCACTAGCGGTATTAATTACAATGAGCAGTTCTTC
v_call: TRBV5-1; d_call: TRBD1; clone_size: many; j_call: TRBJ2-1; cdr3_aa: CASSSDRSTIGSSYNEQFF; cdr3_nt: TGCGCCAGCAGCTCGGACAGGTCTACGATTGGGAGCTCCTACAATGAGCAGTTCTTC
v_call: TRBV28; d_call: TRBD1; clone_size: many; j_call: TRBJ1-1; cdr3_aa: CASTGTGWSTEAFF; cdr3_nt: TGTGCCAGCACCGGGACAGGGTGGAGCACTGAAGCTTTCTTT
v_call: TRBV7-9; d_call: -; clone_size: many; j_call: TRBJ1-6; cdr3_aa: CASSLQGGTSPLHF; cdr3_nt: TGTGCCAGCAGCTTACAGGGCGGGACTTCACCCCTCCACTTT
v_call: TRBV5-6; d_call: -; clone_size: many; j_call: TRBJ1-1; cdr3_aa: CASSPLFHGEAFF; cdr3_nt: TGTGCCAGCAGCCCCTTATTTCACGGAGAAGCTTTCTTT
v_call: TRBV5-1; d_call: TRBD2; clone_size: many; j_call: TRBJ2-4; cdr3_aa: CASSLEATSGNIQYF; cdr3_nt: TGCGCCAGCAGCTTGGAGGCTACTAGCGGAAACATTCAGTACTTC
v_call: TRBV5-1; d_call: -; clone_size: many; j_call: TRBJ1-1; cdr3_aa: CASSLAPVGGENTEAFF; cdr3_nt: TGCGCCAGCAGCTTGGCCCCTGTCGGAGGGGAGAACACTGAAGCTTTCTTT
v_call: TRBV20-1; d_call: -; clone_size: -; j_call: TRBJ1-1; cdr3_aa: CSASGTGPNTEAFF; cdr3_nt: TGCAGTGCTAGCGGAACAGGACCGAACACTGAAGCTTTCTTT
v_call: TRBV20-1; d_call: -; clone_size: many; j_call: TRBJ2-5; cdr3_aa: CSAWGGEETQYF; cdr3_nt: TGCAGTGCTTGGGGGGGCGAAGAGACCCAGTACTTC
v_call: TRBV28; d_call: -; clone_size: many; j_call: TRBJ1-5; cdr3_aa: CASSRGSQPQHF; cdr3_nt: TGTGCCAGCAGCAGGGGTAGTCAGCCCCAGCATTTT
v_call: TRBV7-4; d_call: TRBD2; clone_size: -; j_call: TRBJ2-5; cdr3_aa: CASTPTTSGSNQYF; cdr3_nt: TGTGCCAGCACCCCGACGACTAGCGGGAGCAACCAGTACTTC